The 25 T cell receptor beta chains below come from one sample, sequenced in a study of cytomegalovirus exposure and HLA in healthy donors. A multiplex PCR was run with 60 Vbeta primers and 13 Jbeta primers. Sequencing was performed with immunoSEQ multiplex PCR; in TCRdb, only in-frame clones are kept and a portion is missing. This sample yields roughly 100,000 clones, of which roughly 80% are seen a single time; less than 0.95% belongs to the top ten. Sample: PBMCs. These receptors came from a woman aged 55-75 years in good health and CMV-seronegative.

The chain uses TRBV5-1 and TRBJ1-6, with a weak D call TRBD1 (5 bases). The CDR3 runs 17 residues. Between the trimmed V and J ends, which lost 0 bases and 13 bases, there was a span of 23 bases. Germline V gives CDR1 SGHRS, CDR2 YFSETQ. For the CDR3, the DNA is TGCGCCAGCAGCTTGGGGTTCAGCAGGGACTTAGGGGATCCCCTCCACTTT. This codes for CASSLGFSRDLGDPLHF.

The chain has TRBV21-1 and TRBJ1-2; the table's TRBD1 call for D was not verified on the DNA. TRBV21-1 is termed a pseudogene. The CDR3 totals 22 residues. CDR3 sequence: CASSKSRGWWTGPPFANYGYTF. CDR3 in DNA: TGTGCCAGCAGCAAAAGCCGGGGGTGGTGGACAGGGCCACCTTTTGCTAACTATGGCTACACCTTC.

This chain links TRBV25-1 with TRBJ1-1; 8 nucleotides align to TRBD1. The CDR3 spans 15 residues. Germline CDR1 and CDR2: MGHDK and SYGVNS. Losses at the gene ends were 4 bases for V and 2 bases for J; bases not matched to a gene: 6. CDR3 loop: CASSARQGTNTEAFF. The CDR3 DNA is TGTGCCAGCAGTGCCAGACAGGGGACAAACACTGAAGCTTTCTTT.

The table lists this clone with a few counts. The genes are TRBV7-6 and TRBJ1-1; 9 bases line up with TRBD1. Germline V gene sequence: CDR1 SGHVS, CDR2 FNYEAQ. The CDR3 covers 15 residues. V dropped 5 bases and J dropped 5; count of bases not matched to a gene: 9. The CDR3 region is CASSQEYRGRTEAFF. Written as DNA, the CDR3 is TGTGCCAGCAGCCAAGAATACAGGGGGCGTACTGAAGCTTTCTTT. Full variable domain (rest looked up from reference TRBV7-6 and TRBJ1-1): GAGVSQSPRYKVTKRGQDVALRCDPISGHVSLYWYRQALGQGPEFLTYFNYEAQQDKSGLPNDRFSAERPEGSISTLTIQRTEQRDSAMYRCASSQEYRGRTEAFFGQGTRLTVV.

The V call is TRBV19, the J call TRBJ1-5; no reliable D call. V was clipped by 6 bases and J by 0 bases, with 6 bases between them. This CDR3 has 13 amino acids. CDR1 is LNHDA and CDR2 is SQIVND in the germline V gene (reference sequence). The CDR3 DNA is TGTGCCAGTAGCGCGGTTAGCAATCAGCCCCAGCATTTT. Translated: CASSAVSNQPQHF.

This clone turned up a few times. CDR3 coding DNA: TGCGCCAGCAGCTTGGCGGGACTAGCCATGGAGACCCAGTACTTC. This encodes CASSLAGLAMETQYF. The rearrangement joins TRBV5-1 to TRBJ2-5, with TRBD2 identical over 9 bases. Per the germline V gene, CDR1 is SGHRS and CDR2 is YFSETQ. The V gene end was trimmed by 0 bases and the J gene end by 5 bases; junction bases not matched to a gene: 5. The CDR3 is 15 amino acids. Complete variable domain (other parts from reference TRBV5-1 and TRBJ2-5): KAGVTQTPRYLIKTRGQQVTLSCSPISGHRSVSWYQQTPGQGLQFLFEYFSETQRNKGNFPGRFSGRQFSNSRSEMNVSTLELGDSALYLCASSLAGLAMETQYFGPGTRLLVL.

This chain links TRBV4-3 with TRBJ2-1; D perhaps matches TRBD2 (7 bases). Germline assignment: CDR1 LGHNA and CDR2 YSLEER. Trimming removed 0 bases at V and 4 bases at J, with 10 bases between. The CDR3 totals 15 residues. CDR3 DNA: TGCGCCAGCAGCCAAGACAGGGGACTATACAATGAGCAGTTCTTC. It encodes CASSQDRGLYNEQFF.

The rearrangement joins TRBV5-4 to TRBJ2-2, with 9 bases aligning to TRBD2. Germline CDR1 reads SGHNT; CDR2 reads YYREEE (reference sequence). This CDR3 region has 16 residues. V gave up 2 bases and J gave up 4 bases; unmatched junction bases: 6. CDR3 bases: TGTGCCAGCAGCTTCGGTCCGCGGGGGGGCACCGGGGAGCTGTTTTTT. Residues: CASSFGPRGGTGELFF. Together with reference TRBV5-4 and TRBJ2-2, the CDR3 gives the full variable domain: ETGVTQSPTHLIKTRGQQVTLRCSSQSGHNTVSWYQQALGQGPQFIFQYYREEENGRGNFPPRFSGLQFPNYSSELNVNALELDDSALYLCASSFGPRGGTGELFFGEGSRLTVL.

The chain recombines TRBV11-2 with TRBJ1-1; D call uncertain. The germline gives CDR1 SGHAT, CDR2 FQNNGV. V gave up 5 bases and J gave up 0 bases, with 7 bases separating them. The CDR3 contains 13 residues. The CDR3 loop is CASSAHMNTEAFF. CDR3 sequence (DNA): TGTGCCAGCAGCGCCCACATGAACACTGAAGCTTTCTTT.

The V call is TRBV18, the J call TRBJ2-7; TRBD1 might be the D (6 bases). Trimming left V 3 bases short and J 6 bases short, with 18 bases between. In germline, CDR1 is KGHSH, CDR2 LQKENI. The CDR3 sequence is 15 residues long. In DNA form, the CDR3 reads TGTGCCAGCTCACCCAATCCTCGGGACATAGTCGAGCAGTACTTC. This encodes CASSPNPRDIVEQYF.

This chain uses TRBV5-6 with TRBJ1-5, with D possibly TRBD1 on 5 matching bases. Germline CDR1 SGHDT, CDR2 YYEEEE. This CDR3 has 12 amino acids. Trimming took 4 bases from V and 5 from J, leaving 7 bases between them. CDR3 protein: CASSGGDQPQHF. DNA of the CDR3: TGTGCCAGCAGCGGGGGGGATCAGCCCCAGCATTTT.

Only a few counts were recorded for this clone. The rearrangement joins TRBV7-2 to TRBJ1-5, with D possibly being TRBD1 (5 bases). The CDR3 covers 14 residues. V lost 0 bases to trimming and J lost 5 bases, with 8 bases between them. Germline loops: CDR1 SGHTA, CDR2 FQGNSA. This CDR3 is CASSLAGDYQPQHF. CDR3 bases: TGTGCCAGCAGCTTAGCAGGGGATTATCAGCCCCAGCATTTT.

This chain connects TRBV5-4 to TRBJ1-2; possible D gene TRBD1, 5 bases. Germline CDR1 reads SGHNT; CDR2 reads YYREEE (reference sequence). This CDR3 has 17 amino acids. V gave up 4 bases and J gave up 4 bases, with 23 bases separating them. For the CDR3, the DNA is TGTGCCAGCAGCCCGACTGGGGGGGGGACCCGTCTCTATGGCTACACCTTC. Its translation is CASSPTGGGTRLYGYTF.

CDR3 residues: CASSLASGGVYEQFF. In DNA, the CDR3 is TGTGCCAGCAGCTTAGCTAGCGGGGGGGTATATGAGCAGTTCTTC. The chain links TRBV7-2 to TRBJ2-1, with 11 bases aligning to TRBD2. The CDR3 totals 15 residues. The V segment lost 0 bases and the J segment 8 bases; nucleotides outside the gene matches: 3. Germline CDR1 is SGHTA and CDR2 is FQGNSA. The complete variable domain, with remaining parts taken from reference TRBV7-2 and TRBJ2-1, reads GAGVSQSPSNKVTEKGKDVELRCDPISGHTALYWYRQSLGQGLEFLIYFQGNSAPDKSGLPSDRFSAERTGGSVSTLTIQRTQQEDSAVYLCASSLASGGVYEQFFGPGTRLTVL.

This clone came up a few times. The J gene is TRBJ2-2, the V gene TRBV9; possibly TRBD2 for D (5 bases). There are 16 residues in the CDR3. Germline V gives CDR1 SGDLS, CDR2 YYNGEE. Trimming pared 2 bases from V and 2 bases from J, leaving 13 bases between. CDR3 region: CASSVSGMRNTGELFF. CDR3 coding DNA: TGTGCCAGCAGCGTGTCGGGAATGAGAAACACCGGGGAGCTGTTTTTT.

The V gene is TRBV30, the J gene TRBJ2-5; 7 nucleotides agree with TRBD2. With V trimmed by 0 bases and J by 4 bases, 8 bases remained unmatched. Germline V gene data show CDR1 as GTSNPN and CDR2 as SVGIG (reference sequence). The CDR3 is 15 amino acids. The CDR3 DNA reads as TGTGCCTGGAGTGTATGGCCTAGCGGTATAGAGACCCAGTACTTC. Its protein is CAWSVWPSGIETQYF.

This clone was observed a single time. V usage is TRBV5-1 and J usage is TRBJ2-7; 11 nucleotides line up with TRBD2. The CDR3 extends over 18 amino acids. V lost 0 bases, J lost 2 bases, and 10 bases stayed unmatched. The germline V gene encodes CDR1 SGHRS and CDR2 YFSETQ. The CDR3 sequence is CASSLGPPRSGGAYEQYF. The DNA for the CDR3 is TGCGCCAGCAGCTTGGGGCCCCCCCGTAGCGGGGGGGCCTACGAGCAGTACTTC.

This chain uses TRBV7-9 with TRBJ1-4, with 7 nucleotides matching TRBD1. The CDR3 contains 14 residues. Germline V lookup: CDR1 SEHNR, CDR2 FQNEAQ (reference sequence). Trimming at V came to 5 bases and at J to 7 bases, leaving 7 bases not matched to a gene. CDR3 loop: CASSARQGSEKLFF. CDR3 nucleotides: TGTGCCAGCAGCGCCAGACAGGGAAGTGAAAAACTGTTTTTT.

This chain uses TRBV30 with TRBJ2-2, with 10 bases aligning to TRBD2. The CDR3 has 15 amino acids. CDR1 is GTSNPN and CDR2 is SVGIG in the germline V gene (reference sequence). The ends lost 0 bases at V and 8 bases at J; junction bases unmatched: 6. CDR3 nucleotides: TGTGCCTGGAGTGTGACGGCTAGCGGGAGAGGGGAGCTGTTTTTT. Amino acids: CAWSVTASGRGELFF.

This clone was seen a handful of times. The V call is TRBV10-2, the J call TRBJ2-1; D is unresolved. Germline CDR1 is WSHSY and CDR2 is SAAADI. V was clipped by 4 bases and J by 6 bases, with 7 bases between them. The CDR3 contains 12 residues. The CDR3 nucleotides read TGCGCCAGCAGTGCCCCCGGCAATGAGCAGTTCTTC. Protein product: CASSAPGNEQFF.

Only one count was recorded for this clone. The V call is TRBV6-5, the J call TRBJ1-3; no reliable D call. Germline loops: CDR1 MNHEY, CDR2 SVGAGI. V was trimmed by 5 bases and J by 4 bases, leaving 15 bases between them. The CDR3 covers 15 residues. The CDR3: CASSARQDTGNTIYF. The CDR3 region has the DNA TGTGCCAGCAGTGCCCGTCAGGATACGGGAAACACCATATATTTT.

The J gene is TRBJ2-5, the V gene TRBV27, with D possibly being TRBD2 (7 bases). Germline CDR1 reads MNHEY; CDR2 reads SMNVEV (reference sequence). Trimming removed 5 bases at V and 5 bases at J, with 12 bases between. The CDR3 loop spans 13 amino acids. CDR3 nucleotides: TGTGCCAGCAGTAGGGGGGGAGGGGAGACCCAGTACTTC. Its translation: CASSRGGGETQYF.

CDR3 in amino acids: CASSYSGTGRPEAFF. As DNA, the CDR3 is TGTGCCAGCAGTTACTCCGGGACAGGGAGACCTGAAGCTTTCTTT. The chain is built from TRBV6-5 and TRBJ1-1; 9 bases fit TRBD1. This CDR3 has 15 amino acids. V lost 0 bases, J lost 6 bases, and 5 bases stayed unmatched. The germline V gene encodes CDR1 MNHEY and CDR2 SVGAGI.

The chain carries TRBV7-9 and TRBJ2-7; 8 bases are shared with TRBD2. The CDR3 loop spans 14 amino acids. The J segment lost 6 bases and the V segment lost 4 bases, leaving 8 bases of the junction unmatched. The germline gives CDR1 SEHNR, CDR2 FQNEAQ (reference sequence). CDR3 residues: CASSSERESGEQYF. The CDR3 bases are TGTGCCAGCAGCTCGGAGCGGGAGTCAGGCGAGCAGTACTTC.

J is TRBJ1-1 and V is TRBV29-1; 10 nucleotides match TRBD1. The CDR3 contains 14 residues. V lost 5 bases, J lost 1 base, and 4 bases stayed unmatched. CDR1 SQVTM and CDR2 ANQGSEA come from the germline V gene. CDR3 DNA: TGCAGCGTTTCCGGGACAGGGGAGAACACTGAAGCTTTCTTT. This gives the protein CSVSGTGENTEAFF.